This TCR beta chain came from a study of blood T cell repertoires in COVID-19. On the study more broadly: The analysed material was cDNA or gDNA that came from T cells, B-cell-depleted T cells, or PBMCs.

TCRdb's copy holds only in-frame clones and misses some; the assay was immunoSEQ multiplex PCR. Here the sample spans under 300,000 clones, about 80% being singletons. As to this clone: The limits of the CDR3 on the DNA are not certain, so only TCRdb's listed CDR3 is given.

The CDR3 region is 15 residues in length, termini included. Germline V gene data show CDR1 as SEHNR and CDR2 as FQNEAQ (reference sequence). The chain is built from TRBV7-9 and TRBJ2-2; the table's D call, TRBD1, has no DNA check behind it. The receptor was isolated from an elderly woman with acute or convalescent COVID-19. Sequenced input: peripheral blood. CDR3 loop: CASSSSTGRGGELFF.